The 8 T cell receptor beta chains listed next were all sequenced from one sample in a study of chemoradiotherapy in HPV16-positive cancers. Assay: immunoSEQ multiplex PCR; the TCRdb copy retains only in-frame clones and omits some. The sample shows approximately 19,000 clones, approximately 89% of them seen only once. This specimen consisted of blood, obtained from a patient who underwent chemoradiotherapy. The source of these receptors is a human donor with HPV-associated anogenital cancer.

This clone showed up just once. The V and J genes are TRBV7-6 and TRBJ1-4; TRBD1 aligns across 9 bases. This CDR3 has 15 amino acids. Trimming cost V 1 base and J 7 bases; bases outside gene matches: 4. The germline V gene encodes CDR1 SGHVS and CDR2 FNYEAQ. The CDR3 loop reads CASSLGGQGGEKLFF. CDR3 coding DNA: TGTGCCAGCAGCTTAGGGGGACAGGGCGGTGAAAAACTGTTTTTT.

The genes are TRBV5-6 and TRBJ2-2; D uncertain. The V gene's germline CDR1 is SGHDT and CDR2 YYEEEE. The CDR3 is 15 residues long. Trimming took 6 bases from V and 2 from J, leaving 14 bases between them. This CDR3 reads CASTARVRNTGELFF. As DNA, the CDR3 is TGTGCCAGCACCGCCCGGGTGCGTAACACCGGGGAGCTGTTTTTT. Supplemented by reference TRBV5-6 and TRBJ2-2, the full variable domain reads DAGVTQSPTHLIKTRGQQVTLRCSPKSGHDTVSWYQQALGQGPQFIFQYYEEEERQRGNFPDRFSGHQFPNYSSELNVNALLLGDSALYLCASTARVRNTGELFFGEGSRLTVL.

This clone was recorded a few times. This chain connects TRBV5-6 to TRBJ2-3; TRBD2 matches at 12 bases. This CDR3 region has 16 residues. Germline V gene data show CDR1 as SGHDT and CDR2 as YYEEEE. V was pared by 4 bases and J by 4 bases, with 7 bases of the junction left unmatched. CDR3 in amino acids: CASSPPGTSGSDTQYF. CDR3 in DNA: TGTGCCAGCAGCCCCCCCGGGACTAGCGGGTCAGATACGCAGTATTTT.

The chain couples TRBV18 to TRBJ1-3; D gene unclear. The CDR3 runs to 16 residues. V dropped 2 bases and J dropped 4 bases, with 15 bases sitting between them. Germline values: CDR1 KGHSH, CDR2 LQKENI. The CDR3: CASSPIALFGGNTIYF. The CDR3 DNA follows: TGTGCCAGCTCACCAATTGCCCTGTTTGGCGGAAACACCATATATTTT.

This clone was seen just once. This sequence joins TRBV21-1 and TRBJ2-3; the table assigns TRBD1, which was not confirmed against the DNA. TRBV21-1 is listed as a pseudogene. The CDR3 runs to 15 residues. As DNA, the CDR3 is TGTGCCAGCAGCACCGGACAGGGACTCACAGATACGCAGTATTTT. It is translated as CASSTGQGLTDTQYF.

The J gene is TRBJ2-5, the V gene TRBV18; 10 bases match TRBD2. V shed 3 bases and J 4 bases; nucleotides not matched to a gene: 11. Germline lookup yields CDR1 KGHSH and CDR2 LQKENI. The CDR3 totals 17 residues. The CDR3 DNA follows: TGTGCCAGCTCACCGGGGCTAGCGGGAGCTTTGGTAGAGACCCAGTACTTC. This encodes CASSPGLAGALVETQYF.

The chain employs TRBV9 and TRBJ2-3; 8 bases line up with TRBD2. V gave up 6 bases and J gave up 0 bases; unmatched junction bases: 6. Per the germline V gene, CDR1 is SGDLS and CDR2 is YYNGEE. The CDR3 is 15 residues long. As DNA, the CDR3 is TGTGCCAGCACCCCTAGCGGGTCTAGCACAGATACGCAGTATTTT. It specifies CASTPSGSSTDTQYF.

This clone was found once. The rearrangement links TRBV19 to TRBJ1-1; weak D call: TRBD1 (6 bases). The germline CDR1 and CDR2 sequences are LNHDA and SQIVND (reference sequence). This CDR3 region has 13 residues. The germline V and J ends were trimmed by 8 bases and 4 bases, with 14 bases remaining between them. The CDR3 nucleotides read TGTGCCAGTCGCCCTGCGGGGGCCACTGAAGCTTTCTTT. It is translated as CASRPAGATEAFF.